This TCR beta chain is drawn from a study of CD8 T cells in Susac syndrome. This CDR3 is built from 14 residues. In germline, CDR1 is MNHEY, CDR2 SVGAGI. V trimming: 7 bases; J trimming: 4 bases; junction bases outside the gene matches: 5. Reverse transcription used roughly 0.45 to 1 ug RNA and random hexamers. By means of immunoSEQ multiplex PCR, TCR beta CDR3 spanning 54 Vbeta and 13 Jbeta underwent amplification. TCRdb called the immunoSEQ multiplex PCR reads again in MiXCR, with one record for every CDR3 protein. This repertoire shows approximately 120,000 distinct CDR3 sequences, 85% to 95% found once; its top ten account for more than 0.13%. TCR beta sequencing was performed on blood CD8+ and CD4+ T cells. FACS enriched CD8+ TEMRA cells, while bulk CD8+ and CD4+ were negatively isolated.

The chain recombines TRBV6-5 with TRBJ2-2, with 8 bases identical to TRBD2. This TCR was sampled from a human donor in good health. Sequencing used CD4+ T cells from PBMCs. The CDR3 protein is CASKLAGITGELFF. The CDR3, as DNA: TGTGCCAGCAAATTAGCGGGGATCACCGGGGAGCTGTTTTTT.